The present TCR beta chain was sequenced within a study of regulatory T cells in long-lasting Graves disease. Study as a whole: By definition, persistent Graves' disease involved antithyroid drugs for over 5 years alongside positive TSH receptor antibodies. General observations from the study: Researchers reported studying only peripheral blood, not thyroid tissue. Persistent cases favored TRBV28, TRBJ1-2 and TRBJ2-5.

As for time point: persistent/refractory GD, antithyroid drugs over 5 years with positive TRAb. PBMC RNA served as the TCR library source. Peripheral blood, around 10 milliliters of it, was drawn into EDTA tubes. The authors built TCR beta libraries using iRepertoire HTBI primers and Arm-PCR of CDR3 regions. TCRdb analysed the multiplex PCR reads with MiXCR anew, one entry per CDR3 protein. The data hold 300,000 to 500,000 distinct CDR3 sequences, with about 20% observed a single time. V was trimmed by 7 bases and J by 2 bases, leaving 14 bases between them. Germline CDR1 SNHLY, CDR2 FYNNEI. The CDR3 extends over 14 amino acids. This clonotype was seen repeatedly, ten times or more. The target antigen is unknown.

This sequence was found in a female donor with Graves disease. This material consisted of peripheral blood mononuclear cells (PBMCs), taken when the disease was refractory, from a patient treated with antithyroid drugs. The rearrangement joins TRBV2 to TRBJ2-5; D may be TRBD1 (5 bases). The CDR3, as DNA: TGTGCCAGCACCGCTTGGGGCAGTCAAGAGACCCAGTACTTC. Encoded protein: CASTAWGSQETQYF. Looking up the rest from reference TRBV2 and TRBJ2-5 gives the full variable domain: EPEVTQTPSHQVTQMGQEVILRCVPISNHLYFYWYRQILGQKVEFLVSFYNNEISEKSEIFDDQFSVERPDGSNFTLKIRSTKLEDSAMYFCASTAWGSQETQYFGPGTRLLVL.